The 2 T cell receptor beta chains below come from one sample, sequenced in a study of T cell clusters in autoimmune cytopenias. TRB amplification used around 260 ng of peripheral blood genomic DNA. Multiplex touch-down PCR amplified TRB using TRB-A and TRB-B pools in one tube. TCRdb re-called the multiplex PCR reads and catalogs CDR3 proteins one per entry, DNA excluded. The sample shows roughly 6,800 distinct CDR3 sequences, and roughly 35% sits with its ten largest clones. These sequences were also reported in another study, on T cell repertoires in aging, cancer and after chemotherapy.

The specimen was peripheral blood. The receptors come from a human donor in good health.

The CDR3 protein is CASSETTSVPDTQYF. The V and J genes are TRBV7-6 and TRBJ2-3; TCRdb's D gene call, TRBD2, goes unchecked for lack of DNA. The V gene's germline CDR1 is SGHVS and CDR2 FNYEAQ. The CDR3 length is 15 residues.

The chain uses TRBV5-6 and TRBJ2-6. The CDR3 is 16 amino acids. CDR1 and CDR2 from the germline V gene are SGHDT and YYEEEE. CDR3 protein: CASSYSMASGANVLTF.